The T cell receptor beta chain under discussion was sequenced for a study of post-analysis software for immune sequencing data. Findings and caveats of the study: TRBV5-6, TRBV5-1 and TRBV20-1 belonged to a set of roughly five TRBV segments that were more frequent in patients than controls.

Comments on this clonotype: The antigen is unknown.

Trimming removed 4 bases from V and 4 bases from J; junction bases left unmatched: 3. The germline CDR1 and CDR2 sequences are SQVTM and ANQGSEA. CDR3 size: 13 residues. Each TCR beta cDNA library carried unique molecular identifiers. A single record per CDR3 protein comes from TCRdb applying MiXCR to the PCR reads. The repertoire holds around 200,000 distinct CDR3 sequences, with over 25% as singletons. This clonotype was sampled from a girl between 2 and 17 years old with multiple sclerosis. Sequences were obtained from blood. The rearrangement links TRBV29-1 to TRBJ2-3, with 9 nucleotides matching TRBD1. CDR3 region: CSVGDRAADTQYF. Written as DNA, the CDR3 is TGCAGCGTTGGGGACAGGGCGGCAGATACGCAGTATTTT.